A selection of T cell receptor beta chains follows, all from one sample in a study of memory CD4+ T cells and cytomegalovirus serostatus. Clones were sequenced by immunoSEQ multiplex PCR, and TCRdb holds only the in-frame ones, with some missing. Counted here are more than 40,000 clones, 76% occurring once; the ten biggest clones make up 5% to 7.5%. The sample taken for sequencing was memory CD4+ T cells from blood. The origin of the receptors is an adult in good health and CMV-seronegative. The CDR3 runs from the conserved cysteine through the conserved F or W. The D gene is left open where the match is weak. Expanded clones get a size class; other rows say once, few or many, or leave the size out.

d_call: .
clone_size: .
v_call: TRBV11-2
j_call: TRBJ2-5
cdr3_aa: CASSLDLGTRSSQYF
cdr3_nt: TGTGCCAGCAGCTTAGATCTCGGGACACGGTCGTCCCAGTACTTC

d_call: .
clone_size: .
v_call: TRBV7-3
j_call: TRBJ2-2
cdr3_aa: CASSLNRDNTGELFF
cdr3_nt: TGTGCCAGCAGCTTAAACAGGGACAACACCGGGGAGCTGTTTTTT

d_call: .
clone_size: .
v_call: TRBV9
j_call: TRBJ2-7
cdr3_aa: CASSPGGPVTYEQYF
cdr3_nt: TGTGCCAGCAGCCCCGGAGGGCCTGTTACCTACGAGCAGTACTTC

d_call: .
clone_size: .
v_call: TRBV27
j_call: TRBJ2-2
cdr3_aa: CASSFPAGELFF
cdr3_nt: TGTGCCAGCAGTTTTCCTGCCGGGGAGCTGTTTTTT

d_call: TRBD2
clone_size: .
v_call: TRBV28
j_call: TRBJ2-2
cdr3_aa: CASSGAGVGTGELFF
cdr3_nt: TGTGCCAGCAGTGGAGCGGGAGTGGGGACCGGGGAGCTGTTTTTT

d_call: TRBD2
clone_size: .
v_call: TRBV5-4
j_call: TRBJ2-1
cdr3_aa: CASSLTSGVNNEQFF
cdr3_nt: TGTGCCAGCAGCCTTACTAGCGGGGTTAACAATGAGCAGTTCTTC

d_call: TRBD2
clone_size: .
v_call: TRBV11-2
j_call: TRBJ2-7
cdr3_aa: CASSSGPGLVYEQYF
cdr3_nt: TGTGCCAGCAGCTCCGGCCCGGGACTAGTCTACGAGCAGTACTTC

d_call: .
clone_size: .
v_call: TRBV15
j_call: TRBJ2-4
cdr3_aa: CATSRDLNIQYF
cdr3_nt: TGTGCCACCAGCAGAGATCTCAACATTCAGTACTTC

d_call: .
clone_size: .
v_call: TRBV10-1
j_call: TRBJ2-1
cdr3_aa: CASSLGGGGGYNEQFF
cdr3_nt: TGCGCCAGCAGCCTAGGCGGGGGCGGCGGGTACAATGAGCAGTTCTTC

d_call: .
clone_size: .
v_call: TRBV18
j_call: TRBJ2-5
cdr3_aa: CASSQGDQETQYF
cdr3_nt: TGTGCCAGCTCACAGGGAGACCAAGAGACCCAGTACTTC

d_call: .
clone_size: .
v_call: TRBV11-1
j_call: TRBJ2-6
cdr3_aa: CASSFSPSGANVLTF
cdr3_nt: TGTGCCAGCAGCTTCAGCCCCTCTGGGGCCAACGTCCTGACTTTC

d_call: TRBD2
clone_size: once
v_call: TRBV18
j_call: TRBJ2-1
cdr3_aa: CASSPLAGGAYNEQFF
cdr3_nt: TGTGCCAGCTCACCTCTGGCGGGAGGGGCCTACAATGAGCAGTTCTTC

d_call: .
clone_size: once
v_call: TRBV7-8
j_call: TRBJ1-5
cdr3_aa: CASSPYRVLSGTRGQPQHF
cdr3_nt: TGTGCCAGCAGCCCCTACCGAGTGTTGTCTGGGACACGAGGACAGCCCCAGCATTTT

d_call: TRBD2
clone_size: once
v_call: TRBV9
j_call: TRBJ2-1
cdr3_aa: CASSALSGRGGYNEQFF
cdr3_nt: TGTGCCAGCAGCGCCCTTAGCGGGAGAGGGGGCTACAATGAGCAGTTCTTC

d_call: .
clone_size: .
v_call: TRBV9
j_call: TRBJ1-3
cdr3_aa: CASSQGLSGNTIYF
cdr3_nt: TGTGCCAGCAGCCAGGGTCTCTCTGGAAACACCATATATTTT

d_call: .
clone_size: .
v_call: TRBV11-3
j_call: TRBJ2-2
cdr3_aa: CASSGNTGELFF
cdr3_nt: TGTGCCAGCAGCGGGAACACCGGGGAGCTGTTTTTT

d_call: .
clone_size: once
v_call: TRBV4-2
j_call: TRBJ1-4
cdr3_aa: CASSQGGVSNGEKLFF
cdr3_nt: TGTGCCAGCAGCCAAGGAGGGGTTAGCAACGGTGAAAAACTGTTTTTT

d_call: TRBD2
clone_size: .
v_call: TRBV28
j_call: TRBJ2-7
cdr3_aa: CASRTSGREEQYF
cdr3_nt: TGTGCCAGCAGGACTAGCGGGAGGGAGGAGCAGTACTTC

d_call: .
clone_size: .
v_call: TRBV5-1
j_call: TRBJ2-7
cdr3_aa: CASSLGVGTLSLEQYF
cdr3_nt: TGCGCCAGCAGCTTGGGAGTGGGGACATTGAGTCTCGAGCAGTACTTC

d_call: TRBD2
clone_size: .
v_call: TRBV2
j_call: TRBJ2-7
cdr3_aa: CASTSGWGEQYF
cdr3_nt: TGTGCCAGCACTAGCGGCTGGGGCGAGCAGTACTTC

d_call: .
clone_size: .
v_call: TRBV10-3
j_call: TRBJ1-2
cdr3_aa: CAISEARGTEGYTF
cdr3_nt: TGTGCCATCAGTGAGGCCAGGGGCACAGAAGGCTACACCTTC

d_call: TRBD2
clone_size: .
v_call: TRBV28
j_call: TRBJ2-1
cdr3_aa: CASNDGRGYNEQFF
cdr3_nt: TGTGCCAGCAATGACGGGAGGGGTTACAATGAGCAGTTCTTC

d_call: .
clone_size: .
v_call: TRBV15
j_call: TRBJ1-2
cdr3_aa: CATSIPLGYGYTF
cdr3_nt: TGTGCCACCAGCATCCCCCTGGGGTATGGCTACACCTTC

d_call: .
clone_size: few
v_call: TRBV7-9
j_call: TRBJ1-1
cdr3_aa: CASSYRGTEAFF
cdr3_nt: TGTGCCAGCAGCTACAGAGGCACTGAAGCTTTCTTT

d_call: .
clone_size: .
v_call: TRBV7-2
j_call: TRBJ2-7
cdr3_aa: CASSFTGLGEQYF
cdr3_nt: TGTGCCAGCAGCTTCACAGGGTTAGGGGAGCAGTACTTC

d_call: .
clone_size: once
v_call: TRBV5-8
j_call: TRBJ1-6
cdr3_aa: CASSPTASSYNSPLHF
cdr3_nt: TGTGCCAGCAGCCCTACAGCAAGCTCCTATAATTCACCCCTCCACTTT

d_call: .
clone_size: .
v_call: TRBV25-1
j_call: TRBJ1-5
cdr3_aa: CASRGGSNQPQHF
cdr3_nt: TGTGCCAGCAGAGGGGGAAGCAATCAGCCCCAGCATTTT

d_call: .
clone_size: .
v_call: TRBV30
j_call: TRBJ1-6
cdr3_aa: CAWSVENFLNSPLHF
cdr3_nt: TGTGCCTGGAGTGTAGAGAATTTTCTTAATTCACCCCTCCACTTT

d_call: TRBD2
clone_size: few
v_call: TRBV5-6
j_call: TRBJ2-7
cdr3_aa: CASSPSTSGRLGEQYF
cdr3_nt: TGTGCCAGCAGCCCCTCGACTAGCGGGAGGCTTGGCGAGCAGTACTTC

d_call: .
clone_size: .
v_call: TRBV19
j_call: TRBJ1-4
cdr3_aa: CASHRRSNGEKLFF
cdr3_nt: TGTGCCAGTCACAGACGGTCTAATGGAGAAAAACTGTTTTTT

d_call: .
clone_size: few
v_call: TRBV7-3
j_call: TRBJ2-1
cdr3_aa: CASSLFGGPNEQFF
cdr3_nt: TGTGCCAGCAGCTTATTCGGGGGACCCAATGAGCAGTTCTTC

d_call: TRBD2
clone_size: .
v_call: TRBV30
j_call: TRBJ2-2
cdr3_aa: CAWSVNRAPGGKNTGELFF
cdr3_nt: TGTGCCTGGAGTGTCAATCGGGCGCCCGGGGGGAAGAACACCGGGGAGCTGTTTTTT

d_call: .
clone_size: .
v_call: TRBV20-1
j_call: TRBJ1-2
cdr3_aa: CSLYNYGYTF
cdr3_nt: TGCAGTTTATATAACTATGGCTACACCTTC

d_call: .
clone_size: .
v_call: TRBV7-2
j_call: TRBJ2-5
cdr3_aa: CASSLVAGWGETQYF
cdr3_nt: TGTGCCAGCAGCTTAGTTGCAGGGTGGGGGGAGACCCAGTACTTC

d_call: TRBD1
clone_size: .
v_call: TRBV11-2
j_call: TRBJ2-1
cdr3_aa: CASSDRGIYNEQFF
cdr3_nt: TGTGCCAGCAGCGACAGGGGAATCTACAATGAGCAGTTCTTC

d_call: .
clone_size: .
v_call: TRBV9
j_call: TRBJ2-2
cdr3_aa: CASSPTGSNTGELFF
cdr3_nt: TGTGCCAGCAGCCCCACGGGTTCGAACACCGGGGAGCTGTTTTTT

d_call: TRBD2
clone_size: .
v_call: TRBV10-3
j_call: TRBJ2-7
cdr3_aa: CAIRSGASSYEQYF
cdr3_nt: TGTGCCATCAGGAGCGGGGCCAGCTCCTACGAGCAGTACTTC

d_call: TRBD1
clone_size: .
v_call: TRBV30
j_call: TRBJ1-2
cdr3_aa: CAWSRDRPYGYTF
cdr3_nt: TGTGCCTGGAGTAGGGACAGACCTTATGGCTACACCTTC